Each of the 3 T cell receptor beta chains below was sequenced from the same sample in a study of T cells in localized non-small cell lung cancer. Using immunoSEQ multiplex PCR, the repertoire was profiled, and TCRdb retains in-frame clones only, with some absent. The sample contains around 41,000 clones, 75% to 90% of which appear only once. This material consisted of peripheral blood, taken before any cancer treatment. The receptors stem from a man between 40 and 70 years old with stage I lung adenocarcinoma.

The chain recombines TRBV2 with TRBJ2-7; D gene ambiguous. Germline V gene lookup returns CDR1 SNHLY and CDR2 FYNNEI. The CDR3 extends over 14 amino acids. V lost 4 bases, J lost 6 bases, and 16 bases lay in between. CDR3 loop: CASSAGTSSLEQYF. CDR3 in DNA: TGTGCCAGCAGTGCTGGCACGTCCTCTCTCGAGCAGTACTTC.

In nucleotides, the CDR3 is TGCAGTGCTACATTGCCCACTGAAGCTTTCTTT. This sequence encodes CSATLPTEAFF. V gene TRBV20-1 combines with J gene TRBJ1-1; D gene unclear. CDR1 and CDR2 from the germline V gene are DFQATT and SNEGSKA (reference sequence). The V and J ends lost 4 bases and 4 bases respectively, with 7 bases between them. The CDR3 spans 11 residues.

The chain has TRBV9 and TRBJ2-7, with D perhaps matching TRBD2 (7 bases). This CDR3 is 14 amino acids long. Germline loops: CDR1 SGDLS, CDR2 YYNGEE. V lost 6 bases and J 4 bases, leaving 17 bases between the germline ends. The DNA for the CDR3 is TGTGCCAGCACCTGTTTGCGGGGGCAGTACGAGCAGTACTTC. It translates to CASTCLRGQYEQYF.